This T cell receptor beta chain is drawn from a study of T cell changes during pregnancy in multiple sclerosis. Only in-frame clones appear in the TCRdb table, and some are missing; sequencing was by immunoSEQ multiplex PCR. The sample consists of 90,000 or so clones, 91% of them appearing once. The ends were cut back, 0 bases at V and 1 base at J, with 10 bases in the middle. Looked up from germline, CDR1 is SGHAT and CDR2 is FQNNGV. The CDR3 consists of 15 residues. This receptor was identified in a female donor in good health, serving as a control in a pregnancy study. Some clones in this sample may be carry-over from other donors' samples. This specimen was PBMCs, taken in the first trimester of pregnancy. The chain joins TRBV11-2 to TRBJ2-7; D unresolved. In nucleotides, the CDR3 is TGTGCCAGCAGCTTAGACCGGCAGGCTTCCTACGAGCAGTACTTC. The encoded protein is CASSLDRQASYEQYF.